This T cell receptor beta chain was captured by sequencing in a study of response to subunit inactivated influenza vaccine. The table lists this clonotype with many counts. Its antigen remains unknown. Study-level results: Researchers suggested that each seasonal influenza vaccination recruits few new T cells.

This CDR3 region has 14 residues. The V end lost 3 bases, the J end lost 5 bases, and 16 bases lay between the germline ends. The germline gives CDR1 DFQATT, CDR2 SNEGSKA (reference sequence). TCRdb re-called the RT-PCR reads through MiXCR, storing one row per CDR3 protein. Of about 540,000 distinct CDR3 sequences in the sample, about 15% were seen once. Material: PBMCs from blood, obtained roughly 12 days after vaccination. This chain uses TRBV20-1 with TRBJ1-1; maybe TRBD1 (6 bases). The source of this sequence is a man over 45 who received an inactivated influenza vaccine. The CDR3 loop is CSASRGGRGTEAFF. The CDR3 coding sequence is TGCAGTGCTAGCCGGGGTGGCAGGGGAACTGAAGCTTTCTTT.